The entry that follows covers one TCR beta chain sequence. No antigen is known for it. The PCR made use of 60 Vbeta and 13 Jbeta primers. Only in-frame clones appear in the TCRdb table, and some are missing; sequencing was by immunoSEQ multiplex PCR. The sample records 110,000 to 150,000 clones, 74% being singletons. This record belongs to a study of cytomegalovirus exposure and HLA in healthy donors. Whole-study context: The study placed approximately 80% of its 350 to 400 genotyped donors in the Caucasian-associated ancestry cluster.

Trimming took off 7 bases at V and 5 bases at J, with 17 bases between the two ends. CDR3 length: 15 amino acids. Germline assignment: CDR1 ENHRY and CDR2 SYGVKD. Study findings and constraints: The number of N-insertions in an Asian-associated ancestry cluster was reportedly below the 666-donor mean in a later analysis.

The rearrangement joins TRBV10-3 to TRBJ1-4; tentative D call: TRBD1 (5 bases). This clonotype was sampled from a man younger than 30 in good health and CMV-seropositive. Input material: PBMCs. CDR3 amino acids: CAIKESRGSNEKLFF. The CDR3, as DNA: TGTGCCATCAAGGAATCTAGGGGTTCGAATGAAAAACTGTTTTTT.